Each of the 20 T cell receptor beta chains below was sequenced from the same sample in a study of shared T cell receptors in the human thymus listed by TCRdb under 2021. The library was made by the immunoSEQ multiplex PCR assay. Not all clones reach the TCRdb copy of this immuneACCESS table, which keeps in-frame sequences only. Checked studies attribute under half of the gap to unresolved V genes and leave the rest unexplained. The sample contains roughly 710,000 clones, 70% to 90% of them found a single time. The ten largest clones add up to 0.0095% to 0.013% of the sample. This same sample was also part of a study on human thymus T cells.

Input material: thymocytes. These receptors all stem from a girl under three years old with a congenital heart defect. Donor details come from another sample of the same person, matched by shared clones.

The J gene is TRBJ2-1, the V gene TRBV18; 9 nucleotides align to TRBD1. The CDR3 is 16 residues long. With 3 bases clipped from V and 6 bases from J, the junction kept 9 bases outside the gene matches. The germline V gene encodes CDR1 KGHSH and CDR2 LQKENI. This CDR3 is CASSPGQGLDSNEQFF. CDR3 bases: TGTGCCAGCTCACCGGGACAGGGTTTAGATAGCAATGAGCAGTTCTTC.

This rearrangement joins TRBV27 to TRBJ2-6; TRBD1 aligns across 7 bases. This CDR3 is built from 18 residues. From germline, CDR1 is MNHEY and CDR2 SMNVEV (reference sequence). The trim removed 6 bases at V and 0 bases at J, leaving 11 bases unmatched. The DNA of the CDR3 is TGTGCCAGCAGAACAGGGGCAGGAGGATACTCTGGGGCCAACGTCCTGACTTTC. Protein: CASRTGAGGYSGANVLTF.

This clone was seen a single time. The gene calls are TRBV7-9 and TRBJ1-2; D possibly corresponds to TRBD1 (5 bases). The CDR3 spans 13 residues. The germline gives CDR1 SEHNR, CDR2 FQNEAQ (reference sequence). V lost 0 bases and J lost 4, with 6 bases in between. CDR3: CASSLARVYGYTF. In DNA, the CDR3 is TGTGCCAGCAGCTTAGCCAGGGTCTATGGCTACACCTTC. Filled out from reference TRBV7-9 and TRBJ1-2, the complete variable domain reads DTGVSQNPRHKITKRGQNVTFRCDPISEHNRLYWYRQTLGQGPEFLTYFQNEAQLEKSRLLSDRFSAERPKGSFSTLEIQRTEQGDSAMYLCASSLARVYGYTFGSGTRLTVV.

This clone has just one count. The chain has TRBV4-1 and TRBJ1-3, with 9 bases identical to TRBD1. This CDR3 is 18 amino acids long. Trimming removed 2 bases from V and 4 bases from J; junction bases left unmatched: 12. Germline V CDR1 and CDR2: MGHRA, YSYEKL. CDR3 residues: CASSQKGGDRGYGNTIYF. CDR3 sequence (DNA): TGCGCCAGCAGCCAAAAAGGGGGCGACAGGGGGTACGGAAACACCATATATTTT.

This chain joins TRBV5-1 and TRBJ1-1; 8 nucleotides line up with TRBD1. The CDR3 has 15 amino acids. V lost 4 bases, J lost 4 bases, and 9 bases stayed unmatched. Germline CDR1 reads SGHRS; CDR2 reads YFSETQ. The CDR3 here is CASSPEQGAGTEAFF. DNA of the CDR3: TGCGCCAGCAGCCCCGAGCAGGGGGCTGGCACTGAAGCTTTCTTT.

The CDR3 DNA reads TGTGCCAGCAGTTTAGACAGGGCAGCTGGGGCCAACGTCCTGACTTTC. Amino acids: CASSLDRAAGANVLTF. The rearrangement links TRBV27 to TRBJ2-6, with 7 bases that match TRBD1. This CDR3 is built from 16 residues. Per germline, CDR1 MNHEY and CDR2 SMNVEV (reference sequence). The V gene end was trimmed by 2 bases and the J gene end by 2 bases; junction bases not matched to a gene: 3.

This chain links TRBV4-1 with TRBJ2-1; weak D call: TRBD2 (5 bases). The germline V and J ends were trimmed by 2 bases and 0 bases, with 14 bases remaining between them. This CDR3 has 17 amino acids. Germline CDR1 reads MGHRA; CDR2 reads YSYEKL. CDR3 amino acids: CASSQRGHRSSYNEQFF. CDR3 DNA: TGCGCCAGCAGCCAAAGAGGGCACCGGAGCTCCTACAATGAGCAGTTCTTC.

The table lists this clone with a few counts. The DNA of the CDR3 is TGTGCCAGCAGTCCAAGTAGAGTACCCAATGAGCAGTTCTTC. This sequence encodes CASSPSRVPNEQFF. The chain is built from TRBV28 and TRBJ2-1, with D uncertain. The CDR3 totals 14 residues. V lost 5 bases and J 6 bases, leaving 14 bases between the germline ends. Germline V gene data show CDR1 as MDHEN and CDR2 as SYDVKM.

Regarding this clone: The same CDR3 is also encoded by other DNA sequences in this sample. V is TRBV27 and J is TRBJ2-1; 7 nucleotides agree with TRBD1. V dropped 5 bases and J dropped 0; count of bases not matched to a gene: 1. Germline values: CDR1 MNHEY, CDR2 SMNVEV (reference sequence). CDR3 length equals 14 residues. CDR3 residues: CASSPGGSYNEQFF. The CDR3 DNA is TGTGCCAGCAGTCCAGGGGGCTCCTACAATGAGCAGTTCTTC.

This chain connects TRBV10-3 to TRBJ2-3; D is possibly TRBD2 (6 bases). Trimming cost V 0 bases and J 11 bases, with 21 bases left between them. CDR1 and CDR2 from the germline V gene are ENHRY and SYGVKD. This CDR3 contains 16 residues. The CDR3 is CAISESRLAGGGLQYF. CDR3 DNA sequence: TGTGCCATCAGTGAGTCCCGGCTAGCCGGGGGTGGTTTGCAGTATTTT.

CDR3 DNA sequence: TGTGCCAGCAGCCTGGTCGAGGGAGCGGGCACAGATACGCAGTATTTT. Its protein is CASSLVEGAGTDTQYF. The rearrangement joins TRBV14 to TRBJ2-3, with TRBD2 as a possible D gene (5 bases). In germline, CDR1 is SGHDN, CDR2 FVKESK. V shed 4 bases and J shed 1 base, with 15 bases lying between them. CDR3 length equals 16 residues.

The CDR3 coding sequence is TGTGCCAGCAGTTTTGCAGGGACTGGCGAGCAGTACTTC. Protein product: CASSFAGTGEQYF. J is TRBJ2-7 and V is TRBV28, with D possibly being TRBD2 (6 bases). V was trimmed by 3 bases and J by 6 bases, leaving 12 bases between them. There are 13 residues in the CDR3. Germline CDR1 is MDHEN and CDR2 is SYDVKM. The full variable domain, completed using reference TRBV28 and TRBJ2-7, is DVKVTQSSRYLVKRTGEKVFLECVQDMDHENMFWYRQDPGLGLRLIYFSYDVKMKEKGDIPEGYSVSREKKERFSLILESASTNQTSMYLCASSFAGTGEQYFGPGTRLTVT.

The V and J genes are TRBV29-1 and TRBJ1-1; D is ambiguous. The CDR3 runs 12 residues. CDR1 is SQVTM, CDR2 ANQGSEA, per germline. V was cut by 3 bases and J by 5 bases, with 10 bases left in between. The CDR3 DNA is TGCAGCGTTGAGCATTCGGGAACTGAAGCTTTCTTT. It encodes CSVEHSGTEAFF. Full variable domain (missing parts from reference TRBV29-1 and TRBJ1-1): SAVISQKPSRDICQRGTSLTIQCQVDSQVTMMFWYRQQPGQSLTLIATANQGSEATYESGFVIDKFPISRPNLTFSTLTVSNMSPEDSSIYLCSVEHSGTEAFFGQGTRLTVV.

This clone has just one count. V gene TRBV7-2 combines with J gene TRBJ1-2; 8 bases map to TRBD1. V lost 4 bases and J lost 3; bases outside the gene matches: 1. The length of the CDR3 is 13 residues. Per germline, CDR1 SGHTA and CDR2 FQGNSA. The CDR3 protein is CASSSRGHYGYTF. The CDR3, as DNA: TGTGCCAGCAGCTCCAGGGGGCACTATGGCTACACCTTC.

The chain combines TRBV15 with TRBJ2-3; 7 positions match TRBD1. Germline-derived CDR1 and CDR2 are LNHNV and YYDKDF (reference sequence). V lost 4 bases, J lost 5 bases, and 12 bases stayed unmatched. The length of the CDR3 is 16 residues. The CDR3 coding sequence is TGTGCCACCAGCAAGATAACAGGGGTACCGGGAGATACGCAGTATTTT. Translated: CATSKITGVPGDTQYF.

This clone was detected only once. CDR3 protein: CASSPMREGTVEGYTF. The DNA for the CDR3 is TGTGCCAGCAGCCCTATGAGGGAGGGAACGGTGGAAGGCTACACCTTC. The chain combines TRBV14 with TRBJ1-2; D is ambiguous. Trimming pared 4 bases from V and 8 bases from J, leaving 23 bases between. CDR1 SGHDN and CDR2 FVKESK come from the germline V gene. The CDR3 contains 16 residues. The entire variable domain, with the rest obtained from reference TRBV14 and TRBJ1-2, is as follows: EAGVTQFPSHSVIEKGQTVTLRCDPISGHDNLYWYRRVMGKEIKFLLHFVKESKQDESGMPNNRFLAERTGGTYSTLKVQPAELEDSGVYFCASSPMREGTVEGYTFGSGTRLTVV.

This clone was counted only a few times. CDR3 in amino acids: CASSLKEGGAPYEQYF. The CDR3 DNA follows: TGTGCCAGCAGCCTAAAGGAAGGGGGGGCCCCGTACGAGCAGTACTTC. This chain connects TRBV7-2 to TRBJ2-7, with D possibly matching TRBD2 (7 bases). Germline CDR1 is SGHTA and CDR2 is FQGNSA. Trimming cost V 5 bases and J 4 bases, with 21 bases left between them. This CDR3 is 16 amino acids long.

This chain joins TRBV5-1 and TRBJ2-5; a weak D match, TRBD2 (5 bases). Trimming shortened V by 5 bases and J by 4 bases, and 9 bases separated the two germline ends. Germline values: CDR1 SGHRS, CDR2 YFSETQ. This CDR3 contains 12 residues. CDR3 coding DNA: TGCGCCAGCAGGCGGGCCACAGAGACCCAGTACTTC. Protein product: CASRRATETQYF. The whole variable domain, filled in from reference TRBV5-1 and TRBJ2-5, reads KAGVTQTPRYLIKTRGQQVTLSCSPISGHRSVSWYQQTPGQGLQFLFEYFSETQRNKGNFPGRFSGRQFSNSRSEMNVSTLELGDSALYLCASRRATETQYFGPGTRLLVL.

V gene TRBV21-1 combines with J gene TRBJ2-1; the table gives TRBD1 as D, unverified against the DNA. TRBV21-1 is recorded as a pseudogene. This CDR3 has 17 amino acids. The CDR3 nucleotides read TGTGCCAGCACCTGTTGCGTAAGGACAGGGCCGTTCAATGAGCAGTTCTTC. This translates into CASTCCVRTGPFNEQFF.

The rearrangement joins TRBV18 to TRBJ1-5; TRBD1 is a possible D gene (5 bases). The CDR3 extends over 20 amino acids. V lost 0 bases and J 4 bases, leaving 25 bases between the germline ends. Germline V gives CDR1 KGHSH, CDR2 LQKENI. CDR3: CASSPPYQGGSPGGNQPQHF. CDR3 nucleotide sequence: TGTGCCAGCTCACCACCGTATCAAGGAGGTAGTCCTGGGGGGAATCAGCCCCAGCATTTT.